The sequence of this TCR beta chain was determined in a study of CD8+CD57+ T cells in acquired aplastic anemia (dated by TCRdb to the late 2010s). About the full investigation: A mean of 3.2 ug of DNA, ranging from roughly 0.17 to 30 ug, was extracted from sorted CD4+ and CD8+ cells. CD8+CD57+ expansion was defined as frequency above the mean frequency observed in healthy subjects. The study at large found these results: Between patients and healthy controls, no significant difference in CD8+ Simpson's diversity was found (P=0.060). Although around 30 CD8+ CDR3 sequences were shared by patients and controls, these sequences appeared highly expressed in patients and within the immunodominant clones of patients.

For CDR1 and CDR2, the germline V gene (reference sequence) lists SEHNR and FQNEAQ. The CDR3 measures 14 amino acids from cysteine to phenylalanine. CDR3 DNA is the only sequence kept; it has 42 bases, read in frame from the first base. Compared with germline, V lacks 5 bases and J lacks 4 bases; bases without a gene match: 6. Remarks on this clonotype: Its antigen remains undetermined. The input lacks base qualities; no much larger clone sits a single base away.

Profiling of TCR beta VDJ combinations and CDR3 sequences used genomic DNA as the template. An Illumina HiSeq 2000 was the platform used for TCR repertoire sequencing. In the original analysis: TRBV/TRBJ rearrangement plots, CDR3 size and DJ length profiles, and Simpson's diversity index were used to evaluate the repertoires. The most abundant DNA sequence in the deep sequencing data was taken as the immunodominant clone. CDR3 amino acid sequences were checked for sharing across subjects and were also compared against the VDJdb database and published repertoires. TCRdb reprocessing: public reads trimmed at Q25 with fastp, clones called with MiXCR, in-frame beta chains kept. Rows with a matching CDR3 protein are joined into one entry that keeps the most common DNA and genes. Here the V and J calls rest on TCRdb's processing, not on the authors' analysis. The sample records roughly 200,000 distinct CDR3 sequences, more than 60% of which are singletons. The ten largest clones add up to roughly 46% of the sample.

The patients picked for sequencing were ones in whom flow cytometry had shown an expansion of CD8+CD57+ cells. Every patient had a diagnosis of severe acquired aplastic anemia based on International Study of Aplastic Anemia and Agranulocytosis and Camitta criteria. No therapy had been received by the patients at the time of blood sampling. The study deep-sequenced TCR repertoires of sorted CD4+ and CD8+ blood T cells from severe aplastic anemia patients and healthy subjects. Patients were enrolled in the USA under clinicaltrials.gov protocols 00001620, 01623167, 00001397, 00071045, 00081523 and 00961064. Ficoll-Paque density gradient centrifugation was used to isolate peripheral blood mononuclear cells. Before DNA was extracted, CD4+ and CD8+ T cells were sorted using either FACS or magnetic beads.

Recombination connected TRBV7-9 to TRBJ2-3, and TRBD1 matches 7 of the central bases. Input material: sorted CD4+, CD8+, or CD8+CD57+ T cells (not recorded which) from PBMCs. The sequence was obtained from a human donor with aplastic anemia. The CDR3 protein: CASSRRQGPDTQYF. The DNA is TGTGCCAGCAGCCGTAGACAGGGCCCAGATACGCAGTATTTT.